What follows describes a single T cell receptor (beta chain). The antigen remains undetermined. Using immunoSEQ multiplex PCR, the repertoire was profiled, and TCRdb retains in-frame clones only, with some absent. The sample consists of 740,000 or so clones, 55% to 85% of them appearing once. Germline assignment: CDR1 SQVTM and CDR2 ANQGSEA. There are 10 residues in the CDR3. Trimming removed 6 bases at V and 9 bases at J, with 12 bases between. These data are taken from a study of shared clonotypes between healthy human individuals. Study-wide context: Per donor, three plates held CD4 naive cells, three held CD4 memory, two held CD8 naive and one held CD8 memory.

Study-level findings and limits: In general, naive subsets displayed greater estimated richness than memory subsets did. The researchers took only blood, and tissue repertoires probably look different.

The J gene is TRBJ2-7, the V gene TRBV29-1, with TRBD2 as a possible D gene (6 bases). Sequencing was performed on memory CD4+ T cells sorted from blood. Regarding subset: CD45RA-negative fraction. This receptor was obtained from a woman in her thirties in good health. CDR3: CSVRDSAQYF. CDR3 coding DNA: TGCAGCGTGAGGGACTCCGCGCAGTACTTC.